This TCR beta chain stems from a study of tumor-infiltrating lymphocytes in primary liver carcinoma. Study-wide background: Samples yielded about 3.65 to 8 million productive TCRbeta reads, similar across tissue types.

Bulk tissue was left unsorted, and RNA and DNA were co-extracted from 20-30 mg of it. Every tumor sample had over 85% viable tumor cells. Germline V lookup: CDR1 SQVTM, CDR2 ANQGSEA. V lost 5 bases to trimming and J lost 3 bases, with 10 bases between them. The CDR3 loop spans 12 amino acids. Starting material of about 0.45 ug total RNA yielded TCR beta cDNA via a constant-region primer. TCR beta libraries came from three nested multiplex PCR rounds using slightly modified ARM-PCR. Forward primers for TRBV1-TRBV30 and a C-beta reverse primer served the first two PCR rounds, at about 10 cycles each. TCRdb passed the multiplex PCR reads through MiXCR, listing each CDR3 protein once. The sample lists 80,000 or so distinct CDR3 sequences, 71% occurring once.

This rearrangement joins TRBV29-1 to TRBJ1-1; perhaps TRBD1 as D (5 bases). Sequenced: liver tumor tissue from sampling region 4. Subset denoted: tumor region T4, right-lateral pole. The receptor comes from a woman aged 60 to 75 with primary liver carcinoma and hepatitis B virus infection. CDR3 nucleotides: TGCAGCGTTTATGAGGGACACACTGAAGCTTTCTTT. It codes for CSVYEGHTEAFF.